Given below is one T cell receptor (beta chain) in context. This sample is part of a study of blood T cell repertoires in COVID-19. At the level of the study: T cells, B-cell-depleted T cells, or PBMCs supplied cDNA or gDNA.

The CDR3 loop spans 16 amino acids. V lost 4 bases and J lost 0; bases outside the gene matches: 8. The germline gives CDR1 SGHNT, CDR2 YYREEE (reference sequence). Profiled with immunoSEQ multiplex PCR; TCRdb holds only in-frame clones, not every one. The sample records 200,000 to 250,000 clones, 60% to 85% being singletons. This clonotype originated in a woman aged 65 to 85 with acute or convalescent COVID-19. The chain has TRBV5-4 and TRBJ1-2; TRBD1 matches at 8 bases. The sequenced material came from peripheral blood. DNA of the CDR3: TGTGCCAGCAGCCGGACAGGGTCTCTAGCTAACTATGGCTACACCTTC. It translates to CASSRTGSLANYGYTF.